This TCR beta chain was identified in a study of T cell changes during pregnancy in multiple sclerosis. Germline CDR1 and CDR2: MGHDK and SYGVNS. Trimming pared 6 bases from V and 3 bases from J, leaving 5 bases between. The CDR3 is made up of 12 amino acids. Here immunoSEQ multiplex PCR was the method, and the copy in TCRdb shows in-frame clones only, minus some. This sample carries some 64,000 clones, 85% to 90% of them seen once, and the ten largest clones take almost 0.9%. The sample in question was peripheral blood, obtained in the first trimester of pregnancy. The V call is TRBV25-1, the J call TRBJ2-2; unclear D gene. This TCR was sampled from a female donor in good health, enrolled as a control in a pregnancy study. The CDR3 region is CASRSDTGELFF. The CDR3 region has the DNA TGTGCCAGCAGGTCGGACACCGGGGAGCTGTTTTTT.